This TCR beta chain was sequenced during a study of identical twins. Whole-study results and caveats: Fewer insertions marked abundant cord blood beta clonotypes; young adult naive trended weakly, memory not at all.

Each CDR3 protein gets one entry after TCRdb re-called the 5' RACE reads with MiXCR. Here the sample spans 1.5 million to 2 million distinct CDR3 sequences, less than 40% being singletons. This clonotype was found a few times. Its antigen is not identified. The sample consisted of cord blood. The sequence was collected from a newborn girl in good health.

CDR3 coding DNA: TGTGCCAGCGCTTCATACAGGGCTAATGAAAAACTGTTTTTT. This sequence encodes CASASYRANEKLFF. V gene TRBV11-3 combines with J gene TRBJ1-4; the D gene is possibly TRBD1 (6 bases). The CDR3 contains 14 residues. V shed 8 bases and J shed 3 bases, with 13 bases lying between them. Per germline, CDR1 SGHNT and CDR2 YENEEA.